This T cell receptor beta chain was captured by sequencing in a study of vaccination and CD4 T cells after COVID-19. Across the study: The convalescents included six males and four females, and among them two were Hispanic while seven were Caucasian. General study findings and limits: The median number of SARS-CoV-2-reactive clonotypes increased from roughly 19 to 38, a change that did not reach significance.

With the Oncomine TCR Beta short-read assay, DNA from cultured CD4+ T cells was sequenced. TCRdb called the PCR reads again in MiXCR, with one record for every CDR3 protein. Of about 2,400 distinct CDR3 sequences listed, about a fifth are singletons. Treatment of the sample: approximately nine-day PBMC culture with coronavirus spike peptide pools or control peptides (ViraFEST assay). One should note that the unexposed donor's CD4+ T cells were collected before the COVID-19 pandemic (2011-2018). Days 3 and 7 were when half the medium was replaced with fresh IL-2 medium. Turning to this clonotype: Its antigen is undetermined.

Unmatched junction bases numbered 7, after V lost 4 bases and J lost 5 bases. CDR3 length equals 14 residues. Germline CDR1 and CDR2: SNHLY and FYNNEI. The sequence came from a human donor in good health. This rearrangement joins TRBV2 to TRBJ2-5, with 7 bases identical to TRBD1. The sequenced sample was CD4+ T cells from blood, cultured in vitro. This CDR3 reads CASSGQGGFETQYF. For the CDR3, the DNA is TGTGCCAGCAGTGGACAGGGCGGTTTTGAGACCCAGTACTTC. Variable domain in full (rest from reference TRBV2 and TRBJ2-5): EPEVTQTPSHQVTQMGQEVILRCVPISNHLYFYWYRQILGQKVEFLVSFYNNEISEKSEIFDDQFSVERPDGSNFTLKIRSTKLEDSAMYFCASSGQGGFETQYFGPGTRLLVL.